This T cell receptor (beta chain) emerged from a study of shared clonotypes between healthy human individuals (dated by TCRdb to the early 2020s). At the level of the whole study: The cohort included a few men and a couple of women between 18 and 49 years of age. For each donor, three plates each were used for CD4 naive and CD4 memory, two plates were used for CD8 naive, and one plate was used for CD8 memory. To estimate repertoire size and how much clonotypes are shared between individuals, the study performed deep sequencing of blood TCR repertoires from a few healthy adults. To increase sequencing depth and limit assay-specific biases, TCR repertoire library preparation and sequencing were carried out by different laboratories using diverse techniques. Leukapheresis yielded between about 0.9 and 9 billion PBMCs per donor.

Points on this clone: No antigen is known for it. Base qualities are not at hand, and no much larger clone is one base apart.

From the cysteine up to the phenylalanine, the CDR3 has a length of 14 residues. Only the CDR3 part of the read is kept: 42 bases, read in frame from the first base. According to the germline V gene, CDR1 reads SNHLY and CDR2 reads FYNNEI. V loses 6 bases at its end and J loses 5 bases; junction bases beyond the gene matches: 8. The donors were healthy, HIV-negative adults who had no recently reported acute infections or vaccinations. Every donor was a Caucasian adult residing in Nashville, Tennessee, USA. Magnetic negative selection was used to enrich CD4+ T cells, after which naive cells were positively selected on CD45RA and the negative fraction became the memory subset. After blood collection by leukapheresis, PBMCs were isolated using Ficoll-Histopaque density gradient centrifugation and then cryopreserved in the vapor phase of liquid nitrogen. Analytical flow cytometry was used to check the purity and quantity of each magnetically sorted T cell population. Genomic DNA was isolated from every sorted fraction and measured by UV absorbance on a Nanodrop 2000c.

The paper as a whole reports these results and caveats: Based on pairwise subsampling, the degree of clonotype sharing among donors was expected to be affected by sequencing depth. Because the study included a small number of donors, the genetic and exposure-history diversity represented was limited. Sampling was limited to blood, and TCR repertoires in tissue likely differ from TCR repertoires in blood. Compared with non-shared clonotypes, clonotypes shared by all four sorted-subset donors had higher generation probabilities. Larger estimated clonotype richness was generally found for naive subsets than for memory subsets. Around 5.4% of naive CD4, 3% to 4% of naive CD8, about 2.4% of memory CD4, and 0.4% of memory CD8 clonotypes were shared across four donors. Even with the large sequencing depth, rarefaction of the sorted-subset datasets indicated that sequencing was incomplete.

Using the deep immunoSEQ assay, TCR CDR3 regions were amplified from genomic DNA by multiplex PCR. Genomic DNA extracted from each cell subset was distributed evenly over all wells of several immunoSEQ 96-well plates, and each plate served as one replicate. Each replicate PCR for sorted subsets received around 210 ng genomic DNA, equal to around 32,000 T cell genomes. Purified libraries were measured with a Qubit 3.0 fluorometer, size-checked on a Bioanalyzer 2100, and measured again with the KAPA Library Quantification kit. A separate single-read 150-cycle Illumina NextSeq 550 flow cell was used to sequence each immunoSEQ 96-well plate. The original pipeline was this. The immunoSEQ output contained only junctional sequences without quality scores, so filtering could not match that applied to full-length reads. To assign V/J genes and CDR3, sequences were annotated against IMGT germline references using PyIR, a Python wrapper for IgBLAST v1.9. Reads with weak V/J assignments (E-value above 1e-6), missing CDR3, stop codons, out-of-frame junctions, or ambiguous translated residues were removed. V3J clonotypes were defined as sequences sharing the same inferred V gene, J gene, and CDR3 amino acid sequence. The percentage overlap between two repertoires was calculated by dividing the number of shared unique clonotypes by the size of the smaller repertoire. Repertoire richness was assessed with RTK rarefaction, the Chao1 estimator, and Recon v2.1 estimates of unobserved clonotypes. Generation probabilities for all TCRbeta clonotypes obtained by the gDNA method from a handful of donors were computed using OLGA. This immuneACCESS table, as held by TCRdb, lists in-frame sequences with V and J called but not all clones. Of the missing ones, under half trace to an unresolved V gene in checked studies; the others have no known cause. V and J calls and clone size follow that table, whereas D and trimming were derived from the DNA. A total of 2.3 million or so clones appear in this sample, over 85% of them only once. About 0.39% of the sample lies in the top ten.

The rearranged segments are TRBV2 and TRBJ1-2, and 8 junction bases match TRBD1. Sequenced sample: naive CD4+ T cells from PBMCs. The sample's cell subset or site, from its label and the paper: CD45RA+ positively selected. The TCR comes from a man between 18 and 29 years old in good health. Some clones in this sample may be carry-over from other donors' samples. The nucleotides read TGTGCCAGCAGGGCGCCGGACAGGGTATATGGCTACACCTTC. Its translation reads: CASRAPDRVYGYTF.